Following are 15 T cell receptor beta chains from one sample sequenced in a study of T cell repertoires in ileal Crohn's disease. Generated by immunoSEQ multiplex PCR, the TCRdb table keeps only in-frame clones and is missing some. The top ten clones hold about 4.4% of a sample with over 10,000 clones, just under 80% of them seen once. Indicated time point: neoterminal ileum biopsy at postoperative endoscopy, about 6 months after surgery. Sequencing was performed on ileal tissue. The receptors stem from an adult with Crohn's disease.

V is TRBV5-6 and J is TRBJ1-2; 7 bases match TRBD1. V lost 4 bases to trimming and J lost 2 bases; unmatched junction nucleotides: 14. This CDR3 is built from 17 residues. The V gene's germline CDR1 is SGHDT and CDR2 YYEEEE. The CDR3 nucleotides are TGTGCCAGCAGCGCGGACACCGGGACAGTACGGAACTATGGCTACACCTTC. Translation gives CASSADTGTVRNYGYTF. Variable domain in full (rest from reference TRBV5-6 and TRBJ1-2): DAGVTQSPTHLIKTRGQQVTLRCSPKSGHDTVSWYQQALGQGPQFIFQYYEEEERQRGNFPDRFSGHQFPNYSSELNVNALLLGDSALYLCASSADTGTVRNYGYTFGSGTRLTVV.

This clone came up a few times. The gene calls are TRBV5-1 and TRBJ1-5; 9 bases map to TRBD1. Trimming cost V 4 bases and J 5 bases; bases outside gene matches: 7. This CDR3 is 15 amino acids long. Germline V gene sequence: CDR1 SGHRS, CDR2 YFSETQ. The CDR3 here is CASSPDRGWDQPQHF. CDR3 DNA sequence: TGCGCCAGCAGCCCGGACAGGGGTTGGGATCAGCCCCAGCATTTT. The complete variable domain, with remaining parts taken from reference TRBV5-1 and TRBJ1-5, reads KAGVTQTPRYLIKTRGQQVTLSCSPISGHRSVSWYQQTPGQGLQFLFEYFSETQRNKGNFPGRFSGRQFSNSRSEMNVSTLELGDSALYLCASSPDRGWDQPQHFGDGTRLSIL.

V and J are TRBV5-1 and TRBJ2-5; D is undetermined. CDR1 is SGHRS and CDR2 is YFSETQ in the germline V gene. The CDR3 sequence is 12 residues long. Trimming removed 1 base at V and 3 bases at J, with 4 bases between. The CDR3 reads CASSLPEETQYF. The CDR3 nucleotides are TGCGCCAGCAGCTTGCCCGAAGAGACCCAGTACTTC.

CDR3 in DNA: TGTGCCAGTAGTATAAACAGGGATGGGGAGCTGTTTTTT. This encodes CASSINRDGELFF. V and J are TRBV19 and TRBJ2-2; D is perhaps TRBD1 (6 bases). This CDR3 is 13 amino acids long. CDR1 is LNHDA, CDR2 SQIVND, per germline (reference sequence). Trimming cost V 2 bases and J 8 bases, with 9 bases left between them.

The genes are TRBV27 and TRBJ2-7, with 10 bases matching TRBD1. V shed 3 bases and J 1 base; nucleotides not matched to a gene: 3. The CDR3 loop spans 15 amino acids. Per the germline V gene, CDR1 is MNHEY and CDR2 is SMNVEV (reference sequence). The CDR3 DNA reads as TGTGCCAGCAGTTTGACAGGGGGCTCATCCTACGAGCAGTACTTC. This sequence encodes CASSLTGGSSYEQYF.

V is TRBV10-1 and J is TRBJ2-7; 13 bases agree with TRBD2. The CDR3 sequence is 16 residues long. J gave up 2 bases and V 3 bases, and 4 bases lay outside the gene matches. Germline V CDR1 and CDR2: WNHNN, SYGVQD (reference sequence). CDR3 protein: CASSDGLAGEAYEQYF. The CDR3 bases are TGCGCCAGCAGTGATGGACTAGCGGGAGAGGCCTACGAGCAGTACTTC.

Here the CDR3 reads CASSYATGGNTIYF. As DNA, the CDR3 is TGTGCCAGCAGTTACGCCACAGGAGGAAACACCATATATTTT. The chain uses TRBV6-5 and TRBJ1-3; a weak D match, TRBD1 (5 bases). Germline V lookup: CDR1 MNHEY, CDR2 SVGAGI. CDR3 length: 14 residues. Trimming took off 2 bases at V and 4 bases at J, with 9 bases between the two ends.

The chain combines TRBV19 with TRBJ2-5; a possible D gene is TRBD1 (6 bases). The V gene's germline CDR1 is LNHDA and CDR2 SQIVND (reference sequence). This CDR3 region has 15 residues. The ends were cut back, 4 bases at V and 2 bases at J, with 14 bases in the middle. The CDR3 DNA reads TGTGCCAGTAGTACTACCCTACAGGGACAAGAGACCCAGTACTTC. Encoded protein: CASSTTLQGQETQYF. The whole variable domain, remainder taken from reference TRBV19 and TRBJ2-5, is DGGITQSPKYLFRKEGQNVTLSCEQNLNHDAMYWYRQDPGQGLRLIYYSQIVNDFQKGDIAEGYSVSREKKESFPLTVTSAQKNPTAFYLCASSTTLQGQETQYFGPGTRLLVL.

This clone appeared once. J is TRBJ2-3 and V is TRBV15, with 11 nucleotides matching TRBD2. CDR1 is LNHNV and CDR2 is YYDKDF in the germline V gene (reference sequence). V shed 4 bases and J 6 bases; nucleotides not matched to a gene: 6. The CDR3 totals 15 residues. Here the CDR3 DNA reads TGTGCCACCAGCACACTAGCGGGAGAGGTTGATACGCAGTATTTT. This encodes CATSTLAGEVDTQYF. The whole variable domain, filled in from reference TRBV15 and TRBJ2-3, reads DAMVIQNPRYQVTQFGKPVTLSCSQTLNHNVMYWYQQKSSQAPKLLFHYYDKDFNNEADTPDNFQSRRPNTSFCFLDIRSPGLGDTAMYLCATSTLAGEVDTQYFGPGTRLTVL.

This chain links TRBV5-1 with TRBJ2-3; TRBD2 matches 10 bases. CDR3 length: 16 amino acids. With V trimmed by 4 bases and J by 3 bases, 8 bases remained unmatched. Germline CDR1 is SGHRS and CDR2 is YFSETQ. In DNA, the CDR3 is TGCGCCAGCAGCATATTAAGCGGGGGGGCTACAGATACGCAGTATTTT. Translated: CASSILSGGATDTQYF.

The chain carries TRBV21-1 and TRBJ2-1; the D segment call TRBD1 is taken from the table without a DNA check. TRBV21-1 is reported as a pseudogene. The CDR3 is 16 amino acids. The CDR3 bases are TGTGCCAGCGTCCTCACAGGGACCGCCGAGGGTAATGAGCAGTTCTTC. It is translated as CASVLTGTAEGNEQFF.

The V call is TRBV15, the J call TRBJ1-1; D remains ambiguous. Germline V gene data show CDR1 as LNHNV and CDR2 as YYDKDF (reference sequence). This CDR3 has 16 amino acids. Deletions cut 5 bases from V and 5 bases from J, with 21 bases between. The CDR3 reads CATSGRRAFLSTEAFF. CDR3 coding DNA: TGTGCCACCAGCGGTCGGAGGGCCTTTCTGAGTACTGAAGCTTTCTTT.

The chain recombines TRBV30 with TRBJ2-1; TRBD2 aligns across 9 bases. J was trimmed by 1 base and V by 1 base; bases with no gene match: 2. This CDR3 is 15 amino acids long. Germline CDR1 and CDR2: GTSNPN and SVGIG (reference sequence). DNA for the CDR3: TGTGCCTGGAGTGAAACTAGCGGGTCCTACAATGAGCAGTTCTTC. Encoded protein: CAWSETSGSYNEQFF. The full variable domain, with the rest looked up from reference TRBV30 and TRBJ2-1, is SQTIHQWPATLVQPVGSPLSLECTVEGTSNPNLYWYRQAAGRGLQLLFYSVGIGQISSEVPQNLSASRPQDRQFILSSKKLLLSDSGFYLCAWSETSGSYNEQFFGPGTRLTVL.

The chain recombines TRBV5-4 with TRBJ1-2; D remains unclear. Trimming cost V 0 bases and J 3 bases, with 9 bases left between them. Germline lookup yields CDR1 SGHNT and CDR2 YYREEE (reference sequence). This CDR3 has 14 amino acids. The CDR3 nucleotides read TGTGCCAGCAGCTTGGGCGCGAGGGACTATGGCTACACCTTC. This gives the protein CASSLGARDYGYTF.

The genes are TRBV5-8 and TRBJ1-1; D not resolved. Between the trimmed V and J ends, which lost 0 bases and 2 bases, there was a span of 11 bases. Germline lookup yields CDR1 SGHTS and CDR2 YDEGEE. This CDR3 has 15 residues. The CDR3 DNA reads as TGTGCCAGCAGCTTGGCCAGGATTCGAAACACTGAAGCTTTCTTT. This codes for CASSLARIRNTEAFF.